One sample yielded the 2 T cell receptor beta chains listed below, sequenced in a study of beta chain features in type 1 diabetes. Isolated RNA was reverse transcribed in full, so expressed TCRB transcripts were sequenced. The protocol was immunoSEQ multiplex PCR, while the TCRdb copy is restricted to in-frame clones and leaves out a portion. The sample holds about 40,000 clones; approximately 49% are singletons and the top ten take around 0.25%. Sequenced input: stem cell memory CD4+ T cells from blood. The receptors stem from a woman aged 30 to 39 in good health.

This sequence joins TRBV5-1 and TRBJ1-2, with 10 nucleotides matching TRBD1. The CDR3 runs to 15 residues. Germline CDR1 is SGHRS and CDR2 is YFSETQ. Trimming removed 3 bases from V and 8 bases from J; junction bases left unmatched: 10. The CDR3 region has the DNA TGCGCCAGCAGCTCGATCTGGGGGACAGGGGTCGGCTACACCTTC. This translates into CASSSIWGTGVGYTF.

This clone showed up just a few times. V is TRBV9 and J is TRBJ2-1; TRBD2 aligns across 9 bases. The V gene's germline CDR1 is SGDLS and CDR2 YYNGEE. J gave up 8 bases and V 3 bases, and 6 bases lay outside the gene matches. The CDR3 totals 14 residues. The CDR3 DNA reads as TGTGCCAGCAGCGGTAGCGGGGGAGTGGATGAGCAGTTCTTC. Amino acids: CASSGSGGVDEQFF.